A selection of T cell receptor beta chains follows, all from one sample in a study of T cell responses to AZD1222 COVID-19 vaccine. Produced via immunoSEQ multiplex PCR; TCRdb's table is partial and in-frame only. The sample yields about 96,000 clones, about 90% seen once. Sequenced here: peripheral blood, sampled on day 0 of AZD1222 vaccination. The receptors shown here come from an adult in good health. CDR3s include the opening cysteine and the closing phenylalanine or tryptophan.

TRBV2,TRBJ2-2,CASSEEGGAGELFF
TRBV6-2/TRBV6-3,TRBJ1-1,CASSWASMNTEAFF
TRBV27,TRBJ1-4,CASSLQGAANEKLFF
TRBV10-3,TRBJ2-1,CAISRAGTSVSGEQFF
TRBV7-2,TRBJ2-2,CASSLVAGSGELFF
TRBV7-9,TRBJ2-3,CASSFEDTQYF
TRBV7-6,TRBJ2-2,CASSFGQANTGELFF
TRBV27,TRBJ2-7,CASSLSGRSSYEQYF
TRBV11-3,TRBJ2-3,CASSRSGMGGTQYF
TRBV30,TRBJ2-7,CAWSTGAYEQYF
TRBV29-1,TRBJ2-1,CSVEAGGPQFF
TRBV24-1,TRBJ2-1,CATSTGLTYNEQFF
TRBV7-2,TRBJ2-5,CASSPRAQETQYF
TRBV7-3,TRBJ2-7,CASRVGGSDDEQYF
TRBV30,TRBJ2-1,CAWSLGLALYNEQFF
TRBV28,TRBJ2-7,CASRSGTGLYEQYF
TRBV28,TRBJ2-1,CASSLISDNEQFF
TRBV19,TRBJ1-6,CASSTGYSPLHF
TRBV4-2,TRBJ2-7,CASSQSQGSGSYEQYF
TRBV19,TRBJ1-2,CASSKGATANYGYTF
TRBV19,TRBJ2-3,CASSIVGGRGDTQYF
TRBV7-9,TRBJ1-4,CASSLPLTGEGEKLFF
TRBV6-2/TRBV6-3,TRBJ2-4,CASSYPWQGDTKNIQYF
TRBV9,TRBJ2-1,CASSGTGSYLGNNEQFF
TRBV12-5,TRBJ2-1,CASGLVRMGEQFF
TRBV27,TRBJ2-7,CASTRTSGRGLPYEQYF
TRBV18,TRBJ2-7,CASSLRDRRDYEQYF
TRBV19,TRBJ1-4,CASTIGGANEKLFF
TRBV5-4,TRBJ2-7,CASSPGGGSSYEQYF
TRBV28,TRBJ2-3,CASSPGSADTQYF
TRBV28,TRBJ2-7,CASSPGQGPYEQYF
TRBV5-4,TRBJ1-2,CASSLVGRESSYGYTF
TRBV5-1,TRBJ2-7,CASSEEGSWAEQYF
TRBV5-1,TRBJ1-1,CASSLGDSMNTEAFF
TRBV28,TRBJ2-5,CASSPGLAGGRQETQYF
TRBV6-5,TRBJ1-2,CASSFGQSGDGYTF
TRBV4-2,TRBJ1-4,CASSQDAGTGNEKLFF
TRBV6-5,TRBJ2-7,CASSSHTVSYEQYF
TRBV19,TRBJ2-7,CASSIDGTPSYEQYF
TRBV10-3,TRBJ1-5,CAISGYLTGTDSNQPQHF
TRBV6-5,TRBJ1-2,CASSLTGGRGYTF
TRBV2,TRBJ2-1,CARLPQGLSYNEQFF
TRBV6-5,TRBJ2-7,CASRGPLDYEQYF
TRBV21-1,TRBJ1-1,CASSKEWTDPNTEAFF
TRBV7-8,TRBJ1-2,CASSLAGGNGYTF
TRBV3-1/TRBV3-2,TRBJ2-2,CASSQDARPTGELFF
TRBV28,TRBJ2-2,CASIPGTSGSRTGELFF
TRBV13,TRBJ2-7,CASSLATSGIYEQYF
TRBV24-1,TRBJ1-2,CATSGSPNYGYTF
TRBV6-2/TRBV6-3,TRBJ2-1,CASSYKQEYNEQFF